What follows are 14 T cell receptor beta chains derived from one specimen sequenced in a study of T cells in Graves' hyperthyroidism and ophthalmopathy. RNA transcripts were the template for amplifying TCR beta CDR3 regions. The TCR CDR3 was amplified in a first-round RT-PCR using the HTBI primer set. TCRdb reanalysed the multiplex PCR reads using MiXCR and keeps one entry per CDR3 protein. The sample has hundreds of thousands of distinct CDR3 sequences; roughly 40% are singletons. The specimen sequenced was blood. These receptors were taken from a man aged 18 to 35 with Graves' hyperthyroidism.

This clonotype came up a few times. The J gene is TRBJ2-7, the V gene TRBV4-1; D uncertain. Trimming left V 1 base short and J 3 bases short, with 10 bases between. This CDR3 is built from 14 residues. From germline, CDR1 is MGHRA and CDR2 YSYEKL. Here the CDR3 DNA reads TGCGCCAGCAGCCAAGGTATGGGAATCTACGAGCAGTACTTC. Its translation: CASSQGMGIYEQYF.

The rearrangement uses TRBV6-2 or TRBV6-3 and TRBJ2-5; D perhaps matches TRBD2 (6 bases). The CDR3 contains 12 residues. The germline V gene encodes CDR1 MNHEY and CDR2 SVGEGT. Trimming removed 7 bases at V and 4 bases at J, with 10 bases between. CDR3 residues: CASTEEGETQYF. The DNA for the CDR3 is TGTGCCAGCACCGAGGAGGGAGAGACCCAGTACTTC.

The chain recombines TRBV5-4 with TRBJ2-5; D possibly corresponds to TRBD2 (6 bases). This CDR3 is 14 amino acids long. V was shortened by 3 bases and J by 2 bases, with 11 bases between the two germline ends. From germline, CDR1 is SGHNT and CDR2 YYREEE (reference sequence). CDR3 residues: CASSSPGEQETQYF. In DNA form, the CDR3 reads TGTGCCAGCAGCTCGCCGGGAGAACAAGAGACCCAGTACTTC. The variable domain in full, completed from reference TRBV5-4 and TRBJ2-5, reads ETGVTQSPTHLIKTRGQQVTLRCSSQSGHNTVSWYQQALGQGPQFIFQYYREEENGRGNFPPRFSGLQFPNYSSELNVNALELDDSALYLCASSSPGEQETQYFGPGTRLLVL.

This clonotype has at least ten counts. This chain connects TRBV20-1 to TRBJ1-1, with no clear D. This CDR3 comprises 12 residues. Looked up from germline, CDR1 is DFQATT and CDR2 is SNEGSKA (reference sequence). CDR3 sequence (DNA): TGCAGCGCAGACACGAGGAACACTGAAGCTTTCTTT. It codes for CSADTRNTEAFF.

The gene calls are TRBV19 and TRBJ1-2; perhaps TRBD1 as D (6 bases). The CDR3 is made up of 13 amino acids. Looked up from germline, CDR1 is LNHDA and CDR2 is SQIVND (reference sequence). Trimming took 6 bases from V and 8 from J, leaving 16 bases between them. The CDR3 reads CASSGQIVGGYTF. The CDR3 DNA sequence: TGTGCCAGTAGCGGACAGATAGTAGGCGGCTACACCTTC.

J is TRBJ2-5 and V is TRBV4-3, with D tentatively TRBD1 (6 bases). This CDR3 comprises 13 residues. V lost 4 bases, J lost 5 bases, and 11 bases lay in between. The germline V gene encodes CDR1 LGHNA and CDR2 YSLEER. CDR3 in amino acids: CASSRHREETQYF. In DNA form, the CDR3 reads TGCGCCAGCAGCCGACACAGGGAGGAGACCCAGTACTTC.

This clonotype was detected ten times or more. The V and J genes are TRBV10-1 and TRBJ1-1, with D uncertain. CDR1 and CDR2 from the germline V gene are WNHNN and SYGVQD (reference sequence). V was trimmed by 3 bases and J by 6 bases, leaving 20 bases between them. The CDR3 has 16 residues. This chain's CDR3 is CASSERGGSLNSEAFF. CDR3 in DNA: TGCGCCAGCAGTGAACGGGGAGGGTCCCTCAACTCTGAAGCTTTCTTT.

The chain combines TRBV6-5 with TRBJ1-4; tentative D call: TRBD1 (6 bases). Deletions cut 0 bases from V and 6 bases from J, with 14 bases between. CDR1 and CDR2 (germline): MNHEY, SVGAGI. This CDR3 contains 16 residues. Written as DNA, the CDR3 is TGTGCCAGCAGTTACTCCCGGCCCGGGGGCTATGAAAAACTGTTTTTT. Protein product: CASSYSRPGGYEKLFF.

The chain has TRBV9 and TRBJ1-1; D ambiguous. The germline V and J ends were trimmed by 4 bases and 11 bases, with 18 bases remaining between them. The CDR3 covers 13 residues. Germline CDR1 and CDR2: SGDLS and YYNGEE. CDR3 nucleotide sequence: TGTGCCAGCAGCCAAGATGGCTGGGCCGGTGCTTTCTTT. Amino acid sequence: CASSQDGWAGAFF.

The V call is TRBV7-9, the J call TRBJ2-5; weak D call: TRBD2 (7 bases). CDR3 length equals 15 residues. Germline V gene lookup returns CDR1 SEHNR and CDR2 FQNEAQ (reference sequence). V lost 1 base and J 4 bases, leaving 13 bases between the germline ends. The CDR3 reads CASSLGWGGGETQYF. CDR3 in DNA: TGTGCCAGCAGCTTAGGCTGGGGAGGGGGAGAGACCCAGTACTTC.

This rearrangement joins TRBV13 to TRBJ1-1; 12 bases map to TRBD1. CDR1 and CDR2 from the germline V gene are PRHDT and FYEKMQ (reference sequence). This CDR3 spans 16 amino acids. The V segment lost 2 bases and the J segment 5 bases; nucleotides outside the gene matches: 6. CDR3: CASSLLGTGGVTEAFF. The CDR3 DNA reads as TGTGCCAGCAGCTTATTGGGGACAGGGGGCGTTACTGAAGCTTTCTTT. Looking up the rest from reference TRBV13 and TRBJ1-1 gives the full variable domain: AAGVIQSPRHLIKEKRETATLKCYPIPRHDTVYWYQQGPGQDPQFLISFYEKMQSDKGSIPDRFSAQQFSDYHSELNMSSLELGDSALYFCASSLLGTGGVTEAFFGQGTRLTVV.

This clonotype was seen ten or more times. The gene calls are TRBV10-3 and TRBJ1-1, with D maybe TRBD1 (5 bases). V lost 6 bases and J 1 base, leaving 9 bases between the germline ends. CDR3 size: 13 residues. Germline-derived CDR1 and CDR2 are ENHRY and SYGVKD. CDR3 sequence (DNA): TGTGCCATCAGGGGGACGCAGAACACTGAAGCTTTCTTT. Its translation is CAIRGTQNTEAFF.

This clonotype was recorded a few times. V and J are TRBV20-1 and TRBJ2-7; perhaps TRBD2 as D (6 bases). The germline gives CDR1 DFQATT, CDR2 SNEGSKA (reference sequence). Trimming cost V 6 bases and J 2 bases, with 14 bases left between them. The CDR3 has 13 amino acids. The CDR3 spells CSATRGITYEQYF. In nucleotides, the CDR3 is TGCAGTGCCACCCGGGGGATAACCTACGAGCAGTACTTC.

This clonotype was picked up one time. A much bigger clone sits one base away, suggesting this may be a read error. The chain carries TRBV6-5 and TRBJ1-6; no reliable D call. CDR3 size: 12 residues. Germline values: CDR1 MNHEY, CDR2 SVGAGI. Deletions cut 2 bases from V and 10 bases from J, with 6 bases between. CDR3 coding DNA: TGTGCCAGCAGTTACGGGGAATCACCCCTCCACTTT. It translates to CASSYGESPLHF.